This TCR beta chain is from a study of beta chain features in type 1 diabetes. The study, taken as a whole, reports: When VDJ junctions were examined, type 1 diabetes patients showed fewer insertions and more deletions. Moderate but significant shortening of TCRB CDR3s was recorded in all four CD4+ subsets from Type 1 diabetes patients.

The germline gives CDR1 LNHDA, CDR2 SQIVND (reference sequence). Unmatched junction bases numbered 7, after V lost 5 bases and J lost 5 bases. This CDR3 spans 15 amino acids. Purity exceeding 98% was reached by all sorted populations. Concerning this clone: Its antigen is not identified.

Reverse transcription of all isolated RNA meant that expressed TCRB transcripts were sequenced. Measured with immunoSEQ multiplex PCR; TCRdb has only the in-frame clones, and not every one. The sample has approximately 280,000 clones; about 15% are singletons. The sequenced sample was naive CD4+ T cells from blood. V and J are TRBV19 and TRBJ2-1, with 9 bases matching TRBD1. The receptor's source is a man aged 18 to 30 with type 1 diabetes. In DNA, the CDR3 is TGTGCCAGTAGTGCCCGGGACAGGGTGGACAATGAGCAGTTCTTC. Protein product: CASSARDRVDNEQFF.